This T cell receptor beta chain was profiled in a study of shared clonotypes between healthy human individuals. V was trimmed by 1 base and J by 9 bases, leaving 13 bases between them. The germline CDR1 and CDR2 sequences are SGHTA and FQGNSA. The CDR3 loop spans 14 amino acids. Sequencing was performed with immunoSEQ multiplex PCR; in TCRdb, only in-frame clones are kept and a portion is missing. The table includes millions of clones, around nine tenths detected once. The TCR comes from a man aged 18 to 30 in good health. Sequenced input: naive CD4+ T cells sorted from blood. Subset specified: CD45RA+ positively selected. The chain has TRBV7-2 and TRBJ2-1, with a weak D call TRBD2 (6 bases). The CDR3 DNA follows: TGTGCCAGCAGCTTAGACACAGCGGGTGGTGAGCAGTTCTTC. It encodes CASSLDTAGGEQFF. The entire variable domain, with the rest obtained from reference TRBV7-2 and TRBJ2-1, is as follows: GAGVSQSPSNKVTEKGKDVELRCDPISGHTALYWYRQSLGQGLEFLIYFQGNSAPDKSGLPSDRFSAERTGGSVSTLTIQRTQQEDSAVYLCASSLDTAGGEQFFGPGTRLTVL.